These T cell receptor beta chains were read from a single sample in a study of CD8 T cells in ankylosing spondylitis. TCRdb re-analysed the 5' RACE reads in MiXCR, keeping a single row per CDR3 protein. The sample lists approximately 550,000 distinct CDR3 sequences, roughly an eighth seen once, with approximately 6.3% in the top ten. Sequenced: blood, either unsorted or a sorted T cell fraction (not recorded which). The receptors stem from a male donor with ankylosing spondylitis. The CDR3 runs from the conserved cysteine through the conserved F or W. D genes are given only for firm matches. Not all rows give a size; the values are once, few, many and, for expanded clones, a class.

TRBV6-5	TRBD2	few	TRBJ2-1	CASSYPLAGPYNEQFF	TGTGCCAGCAGTTACCCCTTAGCGGGGCCCTACAATGAGCAGTTCTTC
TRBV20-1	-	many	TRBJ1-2	CSATLQRAGYGYTF	TGCAGTGCAACCCTACAAAGGGCTGGCTATGGCTACACCTTC
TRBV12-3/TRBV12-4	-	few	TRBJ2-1	CASLTLRGRGINEQFF	TGTGCCAGCTTAACCCTGAGGGGGAGGGGAATAAATGAGCAGTTCTTC
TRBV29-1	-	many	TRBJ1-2	CSVDAGTHGYTF	TGCAGCGTTGACGCAGGGACCCATGGCTACACCTTC
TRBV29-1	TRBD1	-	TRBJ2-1	CSVEGTGGSYNEQFF	TGCAGCGTTGAGGGGACAGGGGGCTCCTACAATGAGCAGTTCTTC
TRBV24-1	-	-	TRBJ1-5	CATHGGRPNQPQHF	TGTGCCACCCATGGAGGGCGGCCCAATCAGCCCCAGCATTTT
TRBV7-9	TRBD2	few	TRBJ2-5	CASSVGTSGIGETQYF	TGTGCCAGCAGCGTCGGGACTAGCGGGATCGGGGAGACCCAGTACTTC
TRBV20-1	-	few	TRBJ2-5	CTSLRGGPGTQYF	TGCACTAGCCTGAGGGGGGGACCGGGGACCCAGTACTTC
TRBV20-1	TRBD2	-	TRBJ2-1	CSARVLAAYDEQFF	TGCAGTGCTAGAGTTCTAGCGGCCTACGATGAGCAGTTCTTC
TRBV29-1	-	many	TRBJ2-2	CSVAPSAEHTGELFF	TGCAGCGTCGCCCCTTCAGCGGAGCACACCGGGGAGCTGTTTTTT
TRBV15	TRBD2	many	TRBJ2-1	CATSRGLAGSPGFF	TGTGCCACCAGCAGAGGACTAGCGGGGTCCCCCGGGTTCTTC
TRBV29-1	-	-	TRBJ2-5	CSAEPGVGETQYF	TGCAGCGCTGAACCGGGAGTAGGGGAGACCCAGTACTTC
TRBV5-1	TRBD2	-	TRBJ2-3	CASSLVSSGTSTDTQYF	TGCGCCAGCAGCTTGGTGTCTAGCGGGACTAGCACAGATACGCAGTATTTT
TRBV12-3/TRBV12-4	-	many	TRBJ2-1	CASSLRGGHNEQFF	TGTGCCAGCAGTTTGCGCGGCGGACACAATGAGCAGTTCTTC
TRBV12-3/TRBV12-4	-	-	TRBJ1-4	CASSLAPSIGEKLFF	TGTGCCAGCAGTTTAGCCCCTTCCATTGGCGAAAAACTGTTTTTT
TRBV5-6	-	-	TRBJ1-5	CASSGKSGQPQHF	TGTGCCAGCAGCGGGAAGTCCGGTCAGCCCCAGCATTTT
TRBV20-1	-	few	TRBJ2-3	CSARPTSTDTQYF	TGCAGTGCTAGACCGACTAGCACAGATACGCAGTATTTT
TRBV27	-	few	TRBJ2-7	CASSRKGVEYF	TGTGCCAGCAGCAGGAAGGGGGTCGAGTACTTC
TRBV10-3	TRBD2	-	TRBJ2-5	CAISGSVLAEETQYF	TGTGCCATCAGTGGGTCGGTACTAGCGGAAGAGACCCAGTACTTC
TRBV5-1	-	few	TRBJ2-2	CASSLTGSPGTGELFF	TGCGCCAGCAGCTTAACAGGGTCCCCGGGCACCGGGGAGCTGTTTTTT
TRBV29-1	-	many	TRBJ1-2	CSVWAGDYGYTF	TGCAGCGTTTGGGCGGGAGACTATGGCTACACCTTC
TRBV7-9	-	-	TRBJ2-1	CASSFGLHNNEQFF	TGTGCCAGCAGCTTCGGACTGCATAACAATGAGCAGTTCTTC
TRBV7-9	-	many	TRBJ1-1	CASSLSGTEAFF	TGTGCCAGCAGCTTATCGGGCACTGAAGCTTTCTTT
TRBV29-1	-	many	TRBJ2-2	CSVAPTETTGELFF	TGCAGCGTTGCCCCTACCGAAACGACCGGGGAGCTGTTTTTT
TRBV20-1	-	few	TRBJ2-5	CSARASLRRETQYF	TGCAGTGCTAGAGCTAGTCTTAGAAGGGAGACCCAGTACTTC
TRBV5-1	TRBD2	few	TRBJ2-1	CASSLPQTSADNEQFF	TGCGCCAGCAGCTTGCCCCAGACTAGCGCAGACAATGAGCAGTTCTTC
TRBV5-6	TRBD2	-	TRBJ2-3	CASSLVTSGRSDTQYF	TGTGCCAGCAGCTTGGTAACTAGCGGGAGATCTGATACGCAGTATTTT
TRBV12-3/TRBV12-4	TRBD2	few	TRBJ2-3	CASRKAGVADTQYF	TGTGCCAGCAGGAAAGCGGGGGTCGCTGATACGCAGTATTTT
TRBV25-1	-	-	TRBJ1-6	CASSEYGDTNNSPLHF	TGTGCCAGCAGTGAATACGGGGACACAAATAATTCACCCCTCCACTTT
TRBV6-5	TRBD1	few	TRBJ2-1	CASSYSRDRNEQFF	TGTGCCAGCAGTTACTCCCGGGACAGGAATGAGCAGTTCTTC
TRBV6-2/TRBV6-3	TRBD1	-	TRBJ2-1	CASSYSTGGYEQFF	TGTGCCAGCAGTTACTCGACAGGGGGCTATGAGCAGTTCTTC
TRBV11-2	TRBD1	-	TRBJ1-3	CASLKTGAAGDTIYF	TGTGCCAGCCTCAAAACAGGGGCCGCTGGAGACACCATATATTTT
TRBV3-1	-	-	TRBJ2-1	CASSQVARQFF	TGTGCCAGCAGCCAAGTGGCTCGGCAGTTCTTC
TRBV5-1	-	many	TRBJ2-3	CASSLGENTQYF	TGCGCCAGCAGCTTGGGAGAGAATACGCAGTATTTT
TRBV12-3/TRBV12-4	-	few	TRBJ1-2	CASSSRGNYGYTF	TGTGCCAGCAGTTCCAGGGGAAACTATGGCTACACCTTC
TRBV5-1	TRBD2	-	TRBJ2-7	CASGRLAGGDYEQYF	TGCGCCAGCGGACGACTAGCGGGAGGTGACTACGAGCAGTACTTC
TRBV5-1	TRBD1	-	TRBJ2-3	CASSLRDRDTDTQYF	TGCGCCAGCAGCCTACGGGACAGGGACACAGATACGCAGTATTTT
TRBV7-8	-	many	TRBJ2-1	CASSLGRRWRVSTNEQFF	TGTGCCAGCAGCTTAGGTCGGCGTTGGCGGGTGTCGACCAATGAGCAGTTCTTC
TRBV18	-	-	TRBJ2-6	CASSSETGANVLTF	TGTGCCAGCTCATCAGAAACTGGGGCCAACGTCCTGACTTTC
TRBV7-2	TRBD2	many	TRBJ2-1	CASSSSGTSGDNEQFF	TGTGCCAGCAGCTCCTCCGGGACTAGCGGAGACAATGAGCAGTTCTTC
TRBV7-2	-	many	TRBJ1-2	CASSLGQGSYGYTF	TGTGCCAGCAGCTTAGGGCAGGGGAGCTATGGCTACACCTTC